This T cell receptor beta chain was captured in a study of cytomegalovirus exposure and HLA in healthy donors. The donors were part of the validation cohort, which consisted of under 150 subjects and was separate from the first cohort of under 850 subjects. Germline V gene lookup returns CDR1 MNHEY and CDR2 SVGAGI. The CDR3 extends over 11 amino acids. V was clipped by 7 bases and J by 8 bases, with 11 bases between them. Profiled with immunoSEQ multiplex PCR; TCRdb holds only in-frame clones, not every one. Of fewer than 150,000 clones in the sample, about 86% are singletons; the top ten hold over 6.5%. Points from the study as a whole: There were some 150 TCR beta chains listed as cytomegalovirus-associated.

On this clone itself: The antigen remains unidentified.

The source of this sequence is a woman aged 18 to 35 in good health and CMV-seropositive. Sequencing was done on a sample of PBMCs. The genes are TRBV6-5 and TRBJ1-2; tentative D call: TRBD1 (6 bases). Here the CDR3 reads CASTQGNGYTF. In nucleotides, the CDR3 is TGTGCCAGCACGCAGGGGAACGGCTACACCTTC.